This T cell receptor beta chain was identified during a study of blood T cells in healthy people across ages. PCR was performed a second time for roughly 7 to 11 cycles using a sample-barcoded 5' primer and a J-beta primer mix. TCRdb used MiXCR to reprocess the 5' RACE reads, holding one entry per CDR3 protein. The data hold about 830,000 distinct CDR3 sequences, with roughly 64% observed a single time. Turning to this clonotype: What it binds is unknown.

Study results and limitations: There was a strong correlation between TCR beta diversity and naive T cell percentage. In long-lived donors, naive CD4+ cell counts and diversity exceeded those of aged donors.

The V and J ends lost 5 bases and 6 bases, in that order; junction bases with no gene match: 13. The CDR3 extends over 15 amino acids. Germline CDR1 and CDR2: SGHNT and YENEEA. The chain recombines TRBV11-3 with TRBJ2-7; 7 bases are a match to TRBD2. This receptor was obtained from a young man in good health. Sample: blood. The CDR3 nucleotides are TGTGCCAGCAGCCGGGACTTCCAGCGGGGTAGCGAGCAGTACTTC. Its protein is CASSRDFQRGSEQYF.